Here is one TCR beta chain with its context. Antigen: not known. This sample was taken from a study of regulatory T cells in long-lasting Graves disease. Time point meaning: persistent/refractory GD, antithyroid drugs over 5 years with positive TRAb. There was RNA extracted from PBMCs, and the TCR library was made from it. For TCR beta, libraries came from iRepertoire HTBI primers and Arm-PCR of CDR3 regions. TCRdb ran MiXCR on the multiplex PCR reads and lists one entry per CDR3 protein. Among a few hundred thousand distinct CDR3 sequences listed, 20% to 25% were seen once. Study-level findings and limits: Accuracy may have been reduced by the small sample size. Persistent patients had more shared public clonotypes (about 2,700) than new patients (966).

Germline CDR1 reads SGHRS; CDR2 reads YFSETQ. The V and J ends lost 6 bases and 9 bases respectively, with 13 bases between them. The CDR3 loop spans 12 amino acids. This TCR derives from a female donor with Graves disease. Here the sequenced sample was peripheral blood mononuclear cells (PBMCs), taken when the disease was refractory, from a patient treated with antithyroid drugs. The chain uses TRBV5-1 and TRBJ2-1; a possible D gene is TRBD2 (6 bases). CDR3 protein: CASTQGEVEQFF. As DNA, the CDR3 is TGCGCCAGCACTCAAGGGGAGGTTGAGCAGTTCTTC.